Shown below are 26 T cell receptor beta chains from a single sample sequenced in a study of blood T cell repertoires in COVID-19 (dated by TCRdb to about 2020). The library was obtained by the immunoSEQ multiplex PCR assay. TCRdb carries this immuneACCESS record with in-frame sequences only. Its versions omit some clonotypes, under half of them owing to an unresolved V gene in the studies checked, with the rest unexplained. In this sample the table shows about 160,000 clones, about 84% of which occur a single time. Around 5.3% of the sample lies in the top ten. The sample consisted of PBMCs or T cells enriched from blood (not recorded which). Receptors were obtained from a woman in her forties with acute COVID-19.

J is TRBJ2-5 and V is TRBV9, with D hard to call. Germline CDR1 reads SGDLS; CDR2 reads YYNGEE. This CDR3 is built from 13 residues. V lost 0 bases, J lost 5 bases, and 8 bases lay in between. The CDR3 protein is CASSVVAGETQYF. The CDR3 bases are TGTGCCAGCAGCGTAGTTGCAGGCGAGACCCAGTACTTC.

The J gene is TRBJ1-1, the V gene TRBV7-8; D remains unclear. The CDR3 consists of 13 residues. Trimming cost V 5 bases and J 1 base, with 8 bases left between them. Germline values: CDR1 SGHVS, CDR2 FQNEAQ. The CDR3: CASSRQRNTEAFF. Written as DNA, the CDR3 is TGTGCCAGCAGCAGACAACGGAACACTGAAGCTTTCTTT. Based on the CDR3 plus reference TRBV7-8 and TRBJ1-1, the full variable domain is GAGVSQSPRYKVAKRGQDVALRCDPISGHVSLFWYQQALGQGPEFLTYFQNEAQLDKSGLPSDRFFAERPEGSVSTLKIQRTQQEDSAVYLCASSRQRNTEAFFGQGTRLTVV.

The V gene is TRBV7-8, the J gene TRBJ1-1, with D unresolved. Deletions cut 5 bases from V and 2 bases from J, with 12 bases between. This CDR3 contains 14 residues. Germline CDR1 and CDR2: SGHVS and FQNEAQ. Here the CDR3 DNA reads TGTGCCAGCAGCACCGCTTCGGGTAACACTGAAGCTTTCTTT. Translating it yields CASSTASGNTEAFF.

The gene calls are TRBV5-1 and TRBJ1-2; D not resolved. The CDR3 consists of 16 residues. The V end lost 4 bases, the J end lost 5 bases, and 21 bases lay between the germline ends. Germline CDR1 SGHRS, CDR2 YFSETQ. In DNA, the CDR3 is TGCGCCAGCAGCCTTTCGGGTCAGGAGGACGCTTATGGCTACACCTTC. This translates into CASSLSGQEDAYGYTF.

The V and J genes are TRBV19 and TRBJ2-5; D may be TRBD2 (5 bases). The CDR3 has 15 residues. Germline values: CDR1 LNHDA, CDR2 SQIVND (reference sequence). V lost 1 base, J lost 5 bases, and 14 bases lay in between. CDR3 coding DNA: TGTGCCAGTAGTATAGGGAGAGGGAGAGGGGAGACCCAGTACTTC. It specifies CASSIGRGRGETQYF.

This clone was counted between two and nine times. The V and J genes are TRBV24-1 and TRBJ2-5; the D gene is possibly TRBD1 (6 bases). The germline V gene encodes CDR1 KGHDR and CDR2 SFDVKD. The CDR3 has 16 amino acids. Trimming pared 3 bases from V and 7 bases from J, leaving 20 bases between. The CDR3 DNA reads TGTGCCACCAGTGATGGGGCCAGGGGCTTTATCGGGACCCAGTACTTC. Translation: CATSDGARGFIGTQYF.

A few counts support this clone. The V and J genes are TRBV7-9 and TRBJ1-2; 9 nucleotides align to TRBD1. The CDR3 extends over 15 amino acids. V lost 4 bases to trimming and J lost 1 base; unmatched junction nucleotides: 4. Germline loops: CDR1 SEHNR, CDR2 FQNEAQ (reference sequence). CDR3 coding DNA: TGTGCCAGCAGCTCGGGACAGGGCCTTAACTATGGCTACACCTTC. Its translation: CASSSGQGLNYGYTF.

This chain connects TRBV4-2 to TRBJ1-4, with TRBD1 identical over 8 bases. Losses at the gene ends were 1 base for V and 7 bases for J; bases not matched to a gene: 5. The CDR3 is made up of 15 amino acids. CDR1 LGHNA and CDR2 YNFKEQ come from the germline V gene. The CDR3 here is CASSQVQQGGEKLFF. Here the CDR3 DNA reads TGTGCCAGCAGCCAAGTCCAACAGGGGGGTGAAAAACTGTTTTTT.

The V gene is TRBV4-1, the J gene TRBJ1-2; the D is unclear. The CDR3 covers 12 residues. The V gene's germline CDR1 is MGHRA and CDR2 YSYEKL. Trimming shortened V by 0 bases and J by 3 bases, and 2 bases separated the two germline ends. CDR3 DNA: TGCGCCAGCAGCCAAGACTACTATGGCTACACCTTC. Encoded protein: CASSQDYYGYTF.

The chain employs TRBV20-1 and TRBJ1-1; maybe TRBD1 (5 bases). CDR3 length: 11 residues. The germline V gene encodes CDR1 DFQATT and CDR2 SNEGSKA (reference sequence). The V end lost 3 bases, the J end lost 10 bases, and 12 bases lay between the germline ends. CDR3 sequence: CSASARVGAFF. The CDR3 DNA reads as TGCAGTGCTAGCGCCAGGGTGGGAGCTTTCTTT.

This clone turned up a few times. The chain carries TRBV15 and TRBJ2-2, with 9 bases matching TRBD2. With 0 bases clipped from V and 4 bases from J, the junction kept 0 bases outside the gene matches. The length of the CDR3 is 15 residues. Germline lookup yields CDR1 LNHNV and CDR2 YYDKDF (reference sequence). CDR3 nucleotides: TGTGCCACCAGCAGAGATAGCGGGAGCACCGGGGAGCTGTTTTTT. Amino acid sequence: CATSRDSGSTGELFF.

The chain is built from TRBV21-1 and TRBJ1-1. TRBV21-1 is shown as a pseudogene. This CDR3 region has 16 residues. The CDR3, as DNA: TGTGCCAGCAGCAAAGAAGGGGGGGACCAGAACACTGAAGCTTTCTTT. The encoded protein is CASSKEGGDQNTEAFF.

The chain's CDR3 is CAISEPSTSGIEQFF. The CDR3, as DNA: TGTGCCATCAGTGAGCCCTCGACTAGCGGGATTGAGCAGTTCTTC. V and J are TRBV10-3 and TRBJ2-1; TRBD2 aligns across 11 bases. CDR3 size: 15 residues. CDR1 ENHRY and CDR2 SYGVKD come from the germline V gene. Unmatched junction bases numbered 6, after V lost 2 bases and J lost 9 bases.

The chain joins TRBV5-1 to TRBJ1-1; D gene ambiguous. Looked up from germline, CDR1 is SGHRS and CDR2 is YFSETQ. The CDR3 is made up of 16 amino acids. Trimming removed 4 bases at V and 3 bases at J, with 19 bases between. CDR3 DNA sequence: TGCGCCAGCAGCCCCCAACAGAGTCCCTGGGACACTGAAGCTTTCTTT. Residues: CASSPQQSPWDTEAFF.

The chain combines TRBV4-1 with TRBJ1-1, with TRBD1 matching over 9 bases. The CDR3 extends over 15 amino acids. Looked up from germline, CDR1 is MGHRA and CDR2 is YSYEKL. The V gene end was trimmed by 0 bases and the J gene end by 8 bases; junction bases not matched to a gene: 7. This CDR3 is CASSQDNRGRVEAFF. CDR3 coding DNA: TGCGCCAGCAGCCAAGATAACAGGGGGCGGGTGGAAGCTTTCTTT.

The J gene is TRBJ2-5, the V gene TRBV7-9; D is unresolved. This CDR3 comprises 16 residues. V shed 0 bases and J shed 5 bases, with 16 bases lying between them. Per the germline V gene, CDR1 is SEHNR and CDR2 is FQNEAQ (reference sequence). This chain's CDR3 is CASSLASGASHETQYF. The CDR3 nucleotides read TGTGCCAGCAGCTTAGCAAGTGGAGCGAGCCATGAGACCCAGTACTTC.

The V call is TRBV5-6, the J call TRBJ1-1; no clear D gene. The CDR3 totals 16 residues. Between the trimmed V and J ends, which lost 1 base and 1 base, there was a span of 14 bases. Germline V gives CDR1 SGHDT, CDR2 YYEEEE. The CDR3 DNA reads TGTGCCAGCAGCTTGCGGCAGGTCCGCAGGAACACTGAAGCTTTCTTT. Translation gives CASSLRQVRRNTEAFF.

The rearrangement uses TRBV5-1 and TRBJ2-3; D may be TRBD2 (6 bases). Germline values: CDR1 SGHRS, CDR2 YFSETQ. The CDR3 consists of 15 residues. Trimming pared 7 bases from V and 6 bases from J, leaving 21 bases between. CDR3 region: CASSWRERDGDTQYF. The CDR3 DNA follows: TGCGCCAGCTCCTGGCGGGAAAGGGATGGCGATACGCAGTATTTT.

Here the CDR3 reads CASSQRRGANVLTF. As DNA, the CDR3 is TGTGCCAGCAGCCAGCGGAGGGGGGCCAACGTCCTGACTTTC. J is TRBJ2-6 and V is TRBV3-1 (or the pseudogene TRBV3-2), with TRBD2 as a possible D gene (5 bases). V lost 3 bases and J lost 4, with 7 bases in between. The CDR3 sequence is 14 residues long. Per the germline V gene, CDR1 is LGHDT and CDR2 is YNNKEL (reference sequence).

In its sample, this clone was seen once. The chain employs TRBV27 and TRBJ2-1, with D tentatively TRBD2 (6 bases). The germline V gene has CDR1 MNHEY and CDR2 SMNVEV (reference sequence). This CDR3 region has 11 residues. V was clipped by 4 bases and J by 13 bases, with 11 bases between them. The CDR3 region is CASSSGTSQFF. In DNA, the CDR3 is TGTGCCAGCAGTTCCGGGACTTCTCAGTTCTTC.

The sample holds a few counts of this clone. The chain links TRBV5-4 to TRBJ1-1; D is uncertain. The CDR3 consists of 15 residues. V gave up 4 bases and J gave up 2 bases, with 15 bases separating them. Germline CDR1 SGHNT, CDR2 YYREEE (reference sequence). This chain's CDR3 is CASSQRHVSNTEAFF. CDR3 coding DNA: TGTGCCAGCAGCCAACGACATGTTTCTAACACTGAAGCTTTCTTT.

V gene TRBV30 combines with J gene TRBJ2-2; unclear D gene. Trimming took 2 bases from V and 6 from J, leaving 4 bases between them. In germline, CDR1 is GTSNPN, CDR2 SVGIG (reference sequence). There are 11 residues in the CDR3. CDR3 DNA sequence: TGTGCCTGGAGTAGCCCCGGGGAGCTGTTTTTT. The encoded protein is CAWSSPGELFF.

The chain carries TRBV27 and TRBJ1-4; D gene uncertain. This CDR3 region has 14 residues. The germline V gene has CDR1 MNHEY and CDR2 SMNVEV (reference sequence). V lost 6 bases and J 5 bases, leaving 13 bases between the germline ends. The DNA for the CDR3 is TGTGCCAGCAGCTTAGACGGGATCAATGAAAAACTGTTTTTT. The encoded protein is CASSLDGINEKLFF.

This chain joins TRBV7-9 and TRBJ2-7; a possible D gene is TRBD2 (6 bases). With 5 bases removed from V and 2 bases from J, the gap between germline ends came to 7 bases. CDR3 size: 12 residues. Germline V gene data show CDR1 as SEHNR and CDR2 as FQNEAQ (reference sequence). For the CDR3, the DNA is TGTGCCAGCAGCCCGGGGGCCTACGAGCAGTACTTC. Its translation is CASSPGAYEQYF.

V gene TRBV15 combines with J gene TRBJ1-3, with unresolved D. The CDR3 runs 15 residues. V lost 0 bases to trimming and J lost 0 bases, with 6 bases between them. Germline values: CDR1 LNHNV, CDR2 YYDKDF (reference sequence). The CDR3 here is CATSRDSSSGNTIYF. The CDR3 nucleotides read TGTGCCACCAGCAGAGATAGTAGCTCTGGAAACACCATATATTTT.

The gene calls are TRBV6-1 and TRBJ1-3; perhaps TRBD1 as D (6 bases). The CDR3 spans 16 residues. Trimming stripped 3 bases from V and 1 base from J, with 13 bases between. The germline gives CDR1 MNHNS, CDR2 SASEGT. For the CDR3, the DNA is TGTGCCAGCAGTGAGTCTTTAAGGGGGTCTGGAAACACCATATATTTT. As protein: CASSESLRGSGNTIYF.